The text below deals with one T cell receptor (beta chain). The record originates from a study of T-cell reconstitution after alpha-beta-depleted transplantation in children. Between the trimmed V and J ends, which lost 1 base and 5 bases, there was a span of 17 bases. The germline V gene has CDR1 DFQATT and CDR2 SNEGSKA (reference sequence). This CDR3 contains 15 residues. Unique molecular identifiers were used to barcode this TCRbeta library. TCRdb analysed the PCR reads with MiXCR anew, one entry per CDR3 protein. The sample has about 420,000 distinct CDR3 sequences, 9.5% to 13% seen once; the top ten hold roughly 6%.

This receptor was taken from a human donor who donated a stem cell graft to a child with acute myeloid leukemia. Source: PBMCs from the stem cell graft donor, taken from the stem cell graft. The chain has TRBV20-1 and TRBJ2-5; D may be TRBD2 (5 bases). The CDR3, as DNA: TGCAGTGCTAGAGGTCTAGCCCCCGTTTTGGAGACCCAGTACTTC. Amino acid sequence: CSARGLAPVLETQYF.